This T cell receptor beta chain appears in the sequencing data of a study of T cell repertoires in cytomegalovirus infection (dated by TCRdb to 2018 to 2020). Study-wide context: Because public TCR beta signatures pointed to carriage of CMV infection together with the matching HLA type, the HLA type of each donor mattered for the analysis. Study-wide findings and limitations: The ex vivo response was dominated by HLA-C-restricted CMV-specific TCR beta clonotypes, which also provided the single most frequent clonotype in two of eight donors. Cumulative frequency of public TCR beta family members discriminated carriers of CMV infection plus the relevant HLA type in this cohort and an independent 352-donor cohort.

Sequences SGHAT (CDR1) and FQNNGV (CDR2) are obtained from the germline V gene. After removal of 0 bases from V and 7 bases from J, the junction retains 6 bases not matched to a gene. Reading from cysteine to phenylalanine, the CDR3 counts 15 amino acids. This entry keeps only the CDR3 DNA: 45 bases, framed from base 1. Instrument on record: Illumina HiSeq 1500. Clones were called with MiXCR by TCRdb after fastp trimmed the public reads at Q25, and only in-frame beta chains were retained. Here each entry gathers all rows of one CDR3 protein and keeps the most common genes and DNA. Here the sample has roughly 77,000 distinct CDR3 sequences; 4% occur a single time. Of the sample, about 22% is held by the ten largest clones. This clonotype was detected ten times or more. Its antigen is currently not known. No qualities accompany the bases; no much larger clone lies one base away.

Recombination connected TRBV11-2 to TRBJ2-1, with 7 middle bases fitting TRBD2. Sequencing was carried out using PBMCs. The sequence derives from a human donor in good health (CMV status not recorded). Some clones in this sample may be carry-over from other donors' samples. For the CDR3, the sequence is CASSLDFGGWNEQFF. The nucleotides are TGTGCCAGCAGCTTAGATTTCGGGGGGTGGAATGAGCAGTTCTTC. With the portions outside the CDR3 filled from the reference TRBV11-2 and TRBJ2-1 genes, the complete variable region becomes EAGVAQSPRYKIIEKRQSVAFWCNPISGHATLYWYQQILGQGPKLLIQFQNNGVVDDSQLPKDRFSAERLKGVDSTLKIQPAKLEDSAVYLCASSLDFGGWNEQFFGPGTRLTVL.